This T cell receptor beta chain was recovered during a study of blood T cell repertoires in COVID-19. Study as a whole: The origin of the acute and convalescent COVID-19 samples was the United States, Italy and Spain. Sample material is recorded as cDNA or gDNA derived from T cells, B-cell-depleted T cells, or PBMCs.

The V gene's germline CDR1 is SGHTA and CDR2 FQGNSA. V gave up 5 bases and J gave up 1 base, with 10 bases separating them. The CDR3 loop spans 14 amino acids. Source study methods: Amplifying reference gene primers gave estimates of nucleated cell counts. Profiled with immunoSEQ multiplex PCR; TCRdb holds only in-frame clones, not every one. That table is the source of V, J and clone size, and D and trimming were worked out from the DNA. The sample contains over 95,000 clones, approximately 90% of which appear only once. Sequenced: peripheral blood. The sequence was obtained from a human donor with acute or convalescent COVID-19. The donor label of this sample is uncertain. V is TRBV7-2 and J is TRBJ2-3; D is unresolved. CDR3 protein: CASSPQDGTDTQYF. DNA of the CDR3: TGTGCCAGCAGCCCGCAGGATGGCACAGATACGCAGTATTTT. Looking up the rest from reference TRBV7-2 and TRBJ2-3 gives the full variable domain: GAGVSQSPSNKVTEKGKDVELRCDPISGHTALYWYRQSLGQGLEFLIYFQGNSAPDKSGLPSDRFSAERTGGSVSTLTIQRTQQEDSAVYLCASSPQDGTDTQYFGPGTRLTVL.